This T cell receptor (beta chain) was documented in a study of regulatory and conventional T cells in RAG deficiency. Blood CD4+ CD25-high CD127-low regulatory T cells supplied the genomic DNA template. Germline V gene data show CDR1 as LGHNA and CDR2 as YNFKEQ. The CDR3 has 17 amino acids. Study results and limitations: In Omenn syndrome, Treg and Tconv repertoires overlapped >90%.

Remarks on this clone: The antigen remains unidentified. At one end the junction does not follow the germline gene, possibly because of a read error. The same CDR3 arises from other DNA sequences in this sample as well.

Profiled with immunoSEQ multiplex PCR; TCRdb holds only in-frame clones, not every one. The sample has roughly 11,000 clones, approximately 95% seen once. The same sample was also studied in work on regulatory T cells. As that report states: Primers: 52 TRBV forward and 13 TRBJ reverse.

The sequenced material came from CD127- CD25+ CD4+ Tregs sorted from blood. This sequence originates from a human donor in good health. The rearrangement uses TRBV4-2 and TRBJ1-6, with 9 bases matching TRBD1. CDR3 sequence (DNA): TGTGCCAGCAGCCAAGCGGGACAGGGCACCTATAATTCCCCCCTCCACTTT. Translation: CASSQAGQGTYNSPLHF.